The 24 T cell receptor beta chains in this list originate from one sample, sequenced in a study of a mutant IDH1 vaccine in newly diagnosed glioma. No antigen has been identified for these receptors. Time point given: week 11, during vaccination. Each dose of the vaccine consisted of 300 ug of mutant IDH1 20-mer peptide, with topical imiquimod. Here immunoSEQ multiplex PCR was the method, and the copy in TCRdb shows in-frame clones only, minus some. This sample has tens of thousands of clones, with around 80% found just once. The starting material was PBMCs, obtained from a glioma patient whose treatment included an IDH1 peptide vaccine. The receptors shown here come from a man between 35 and 55 years old with glioma.

J is TRBJ2-7 and V is TRBV27; 9 bases match TRBD1. This CDR3 region has 17 residues. V shed 5 bases and J 4 bases; nucleotides not matched to a gene: 15. Germline CDR1 MNHEY, CDR2 SMNVEV (reference sequence). The CDR3 bases are TGTGCCAGCAGTCCGTCCGACCGGGACAGGGTGGATTACGAGCAGTACGTC. It encodes CASSPSDRDRVDYEQYV.

V and J are TRBV4-1 and TRBJ1-2; the D gene is possibly TRBD1 (5 bases). CDR1 is MGHRA and CDR2 is YSYEKL in the germline V gene. Trimming took off 3 bases at V and 6 bases at J, with 14 bases between the two ends. CDR3 length: 14 amino acids. CDR3 in DNA: TGCGCCAGCAGCCATCAAGGCAGGGCGCATGGCTACACCTTC. The encoded protein is CASSHQGRAHGYTF.

The rearrangement joins TRBV6-5 to TRBJ1-1; D gene unclear. There are 13 residues in the CDR3. Germline V gene data show CDR1 as MNHEY and CDR2 as SVGAGI. With 4 bases removed from V and 2 bases from J, the gap between germline ends came to 8 bases. The CDR3 DNA reads as TGTGCCAGCAGTTTACAGTCTAACACTGAAGCTTTCTTT. The encoded protein is CASSLQSNTEAFF.

The chain employs TRBV2 and TRBJ1-1; perhaps TRBD1 as D (6 bases). The CDR3 extends over 13 amino acids. Germline CDR1 reads SNHLY; CDR2 reads FYNNEI. The V and J ends lost 7 bases and 3 bases respectively, with 12 bases between them. In nucleotides, the CDR3 is TGTGCCAGCAATAACAGGGTCGACACTGAAGCTTTCTTT. It codes for CASNNRVDTEAFF.

The chain recombines TRBV5-1 with TRBJ2-2; 7 nucleotides agree with TRBD1. CDR1 is SGHRS, CDR2 YFSETQ, per germline. The length of the CDR3 is 17 residues. The trim removed 0 bases at V and 3 bases at J, leaving 8 bases unmatched. CDR3 residues: CASSLGHRDRDTGELFF. CDR3 DNA: TGCGCCAGCAGCTTGGGGCACCGGGACAGAGACACCGGGGAGCTGTTTTTT.

The chain links TRBV23-1 to TRBJ2-3; the match to TRBD2 covers 13 bases. TRBV23-1 is filed as an ORF, its function uncertain. Trimming cost V 7 bases and J 1 base; bases outside gene matches: 11. The CDR3 is 18 amino acids. The CDR3 DNA follows: TGCGCCAGCACCTTTCGGACTAGCGGGAGCGGGGGCACAGATACGCAGTATTTT. This codes for CASTFRTSGSGGTDTQYF.

The chain links TRBV29-1 to TRBJ1-1, with D perhaps matching TRBD1 (5 bases). Trimming left V 7 bases short and J 8 bases short, with 17 bases between. The CDR3 totals 12 residues. CDR1 SQVTM and CDR2 ANQGSEA come from the germline V gene. This CDR3 is CSAERGIPEAFF. The CDR3 coding sequence is TGCAGCGCCGAAAGGGGCATCCCCGAAGCTTTCTTT.

This chain joins TRBV9 and TRBJ2-1; 9 bases are shared with TRBD2. The trim removed 0 bases at V and 0 bases at J, leaving 4 bases unmatched. The CDR3 length is 17 residues. Per the germline V gene, CDR1 is SGDLS and CDR2 is YYNGEE. The CDR3 is CASSVASGASSYNEQFF. CDR3 coding DNA: TGTGCCAGCAGCGTAGCTAGCGGGGCCAGCTCCTACAATGAGCAGTTCTTC.

This chain connects TRBV5-4 to TRBJ2-5, with TRBD1 matching 7 bases. V dropped 0 bases and J dropped 0; count of bases not matched to a gene: 2. Germline V CDR1 and CDR2: SGHNT, YYREEE (reference sequence). The CDR3 extends over 15 amino acids. The CDR3 nucleotides are TGTGCCAGCAGCTTGGAGGGGGCGGACCAAGAGACCCAGTACTTC. Translation gives CASSLEGADQETQYF.

V and J are TRBV7-9 and TRBJ2-6; D not resolved. V was pared by 5 bases and J by 1 base, with 9 bases between. CDR1 SEHNR and CDR2 FQNEAQ come from the germline V gene (reference sequence). CDR3 length: 15 amino acids. Here the CDR3 reads CASSVTESGANVLTF. CDR3 DNA: TGTGCCAGCAGCGTGACCGAGTCTGGGGCCAACGTCCTGACTTTC.

This clone was seen more than once but under ten times. The chain is built from TRBV18 and TRBJ2-7, with 8 nucleotides matching TRBD2. Looked up from germline, CDR1 is KGHSH and CDR2 is LQKENI. This CDR3 region has 16 residues. J lost 2 bases, V lost 3 bases, and 9 bases had no gene match. The CDR3 nucleotides are TGTGCCAGCTCACCGCAGGTTTCAGCGGGAGCCTACGAGCAGTACTTC. This encodes CASSPQVSAGAYEQYF.

The chain recombines TRBV7-9 with TRBJ2-3, with 8 nucleotides matching TRBD2. The germline V gene encodes CDR1 SEHNR and CDR2 FQNEAQ (reference sequence). The CDR3 spans 16 residues. After removal of 1 base from V and 6 bases from J, the junction contained 9 bases not matched to a gene. The CDR3 sequence is CASSLGAAGGGDTQYF. The CDR3 nucleotides are TGTGCCAGCAGCTTAGGTGCCGCGGGAGGAGGGGATACGCAGTATTTT.

V gene TRBV7-8 combines with J gene TRBJ2-7, with 7 bases fitting TRBD2. V gave up 5 bases and J gave up 1 base; unmatched junction bases: 8. Looked up from germline, CDR1 is SGHVS and CDR2 is FQNEAQ. The CDR3 sequence is 15 residues long. CDR3 DNA sequence: TGTGCCAGCAGCCCCCCTGGGACTAAATCCTACGAGCAGTACTTC. This translates into CASSPPGTKSYEQYF.

The V gene is TRBV18, the J gene TRBJ2-7; no reliable D call. CDR3 size: 11 residues. Germline V gene data show CDR1 as KGHSH and CDR2 as LQKENI. V gave up 2 bases and J gave up 7 bases, with 6 bases separating them. This CDR3 reads CASSPSQEQYF. The CDR3 nucleotides are TGTGCCAGCTCACCAAGTCAGGAGCAGTACTTC.

There are a few counts of this clone. V is TRBV10-1 and J is TRBJ1-1; D is unresolved. In germline, CDR1 is WNHNN, CDR2 SYGVQD (reference sequence). The CDR3 is 14 amino acids. V was clipped by 6 bases and J by 4 bases, with 15 bases between them. CDR3 sequence: CASSLRRTSTEAFF. The CDR3 DNA reads as TGCGCCAGCAGCCTACGAAGAACCAGCACTGAAGCTTTCTTT.

Notes on this clone: An end of the junction does not agree with germline; a read error may underlie this. The rearrangement uses TRBV7-9 and TRBJ1-1; D not certain. CDR3 length: 14 residues. The germline CDR1 and CDR2 sequences are SEHNR and FQNEAQ (reference sequence). In DNA form, the CDR3 reads TGTGCCAGCAGCTTAGTAACGCAGAACGCTGAAGCTTTCTTT. This encodes CASSLVTQNAEAFF. Supplemented by reference TRBV7-9 and TRBJ1-1, the full variable domain reads DTGVSQNPRHKITKRGQNVTFRCDPISEHNRLYWYRQTLGQGPEFLTYFQNEAQLEKSRLLSDRFSAERPKGSFSTLEIQRTEQGDSAMYLCASSLVTQNAEAFFGQGTRLTVV.

The chain employs TRBV2 and TRBJ2-1, with a possible D match to TRBD1 (5 bases). The CDR3 is made up of 19 amino acids. CDR1 and CDR2 from the germline V gene are SNHLY and FYNNEI. Deletions cut 8 bases from V and 0 bases from J, with 26 bases between. The CDR3 region is CASFGSLRIRGSSYNEQFF. The CDR3 DNA is TGTGCCAGCTTTGGTAGCCTCCGGATTAGGGGAAGCTCCTACAATGAGCAGTTCTTC.

This chain uses TRBV4-3 with TRBJ2-3; D remains ambiguous. Germline CDR1 reads LGHNA; CDR2 reads YSLEER. CDR3 length equals 14 residues. Trimming removed 3 bases at V and 0 bases at J, with 7 bases between. The CDR3 sequence is CASSHLPSTDTQYF. CDR3 bases: TGCGCCAGCAGCCATCTCCCTAGCACAGATACGCAGTATTTT.

The rearrangement joins TRBV19 to TRBJ2-3; TRBD2 matches at 10 bases. V gave up 5 bases and J gave up 2 bases; unmatched junction bases: 13. Germline-derived CDR1 and CDR2 are LNHDA and SQIVND (reference sequence). The length of the CDR3 is 18 residues. The CDR3 loop is CASSALAGTSAHTDTQYF. CDR3 sequence (DNA): TGTGCCAGTAGTGCCTTAGCCGGGACTAGCGCCCACACAGATACGCAGTATTTT.

V gene TRBV9 combines with J gene TRBJ2-1, with D perhaps being TRBD1 or TRBD2 (5 bases each). The CDR3 contains 13 residues. V gave up 3 bases and J gave up 9 bases, with 13 bases separating them. Germline V CDR1 and CDR2: SGDLS, YYNGEE. The CDR3 sequence is CASSARGAGEQFF. CDR3 nucleotides: TGTGCCAGCAGCGCCAGAGGGGCGGGTGAGCAGTTCTTC.

The chain uses TRBV6-4 and TRBJ2-3; TRBD2 matches 7 bases. CDR1 MRHNA and CDR2 SNTAGT come from the germline V gene. This CDR3 is 17 amino acids long. Germline trimming cut 2 bases from V and 1 base from J; bases unmatched to any gene: 9. The CDR3 spells CASSDAGAGDCTDTQYF. For the CDR3, the DNA is TGTGCCAGCAGTGACGCTGGTGCGGGAGATTGCACAGATACGCAGTATTTT.

V is TRBV29-1 and J is TRBJ1-1, with D uncertain. With 6 bases removed from V and 0 bases from J, the gap between germline ends came to 8 bases. This CDR3 region has 12 residues. Germline lookup yields CDR1 SQVTM and CDR2 ANQGSEA. CDR3 amino acids: CSVGNMNTEAFF. The DNA for the CDR3 is TGCAGCGTCGGAAATATGAACACTGAAGCTTTCTTT.

V is TRBV7-6 and J is TRBJ1-5; 8 bases map to TRBD1. The CDR3 length is 16 residues. V shed 5 bases, J shed 4 bases, and the junction held 10 bases outside the gene matches. Germline CDR1 and CDR2: SGHVS and FNYEAQ. This CDR3 is CASSPRTGSGNQPQHF. In DNA, the CDR3 is TGTGCCAGCAGCCCGCGGACAGGGTCGGGTAATCAGCCCCAGCATTTT. The complete variable domain, with remaining parts taken from reference TRBV7-6 and TRBJ1-5, reads GAGVSQSPRYKVTKRGQDVALRCDPISGHVSLYWYRQALGQGPEFLTYFNYEAQQDKSGLPNDRFSAERPEGSISTLTIQRTEQRDSAMYRCASSPRTGSGNQPQHFGDGTRLSIL.

The chain employs TRBV7-8 and TRBJ1-5; TRBD1 is a possible D gene (6 bases). Trimming left V 4 bases short and J 3 bases short, with 10 bases between. Per germline, CDR1 SGHVS and CDR2 FQNEAQ. There are 14 residues in the CDR3. The CDR3 coding sequence is TGTGCCAGCAGCTGGACAGTTACCAATCAGCCCCAGCATTTT. This gives the protein CASSWTVTNQPQHF.